This TCR beta chain was profiled in a study of blood T cell repertoires in COVID-19. Across the study: Samples taken during acute and convalescent COVID-19 were collected in the United States, Italy and Spain.

Germline CDR1 SGHTA, CDR2 FQGTGA. The CDR3 runs 13 residues. Losses at the gene ends were 5 bases for V and 5 bases for J; bases not matched to a gene: 2. This clone was detected only once. Here immunoSEQ multiplex PCR was the method, and the copy in TCRdb shows in-frame clones only, minus some. The table lists more than 85,000 clones, about 81% of them singletons. Sequenced sample: peripheral blood. This TCR derives from a man between 70 and 80 years old with acute or convalescent COVID-19. The chain links TRBV7-3 to TRBJ2-2; TRBD2 matches 7 bases. The CDR3, as DNA: TGTGCCAGCAGCCTGGGAGGGACCGGGGAGCTGTTTTTT. Translating gives CASSLGGTGELFF.